The sequence of this T cell receptor (beta chain) was determined in a study of cytomegalovirus exposure and HLA in healthy donors. The study ran its PCR with 60 Vbeta and 13 Jbeta primers. Clones were read by immunoSEQ multiplex PCR, and TCRdb kept only the in-frame ones, dropping some. The sample consists of 55,000 to 80,000 clones, less than 85% of them appearing once. The clonotype comes from a woman in her twenties or thirties in good health and CMV-seronegative. The sample consisted of PBMCs.

Here the CDR3 DNA reads TGCGCCAGCAGTCAATCGAGAAACAGGGGTCGTTCTGCCGACCATGGCTACACCTTC. This sequence encodes CASSQSRNRGRSADHGYTF. The V call is TRBV23-1, the J call TRBJ1-2; the match to TRBD1 covers 7 bases. TRBV23-1 is flagged as an ORF with uncertain function. The CDR3 length is 19 residues. V dropped 0 bases and J dropped 6; count of bases not matched to a gene: 19.